The clone carrying this TCR beta chain has a handful of counts. Its specificity is unknown. This may stem from a read error, because a much larger clone lies one nucleotide away. When naive CD8 T cells were sorted, they were gated as CD8+CD4-CCR7+CD45RA+. V dropped 5 bases and J dropped 0; count of bases not matched to a gene: 2. This CDR3 region has 14 residues. Germline CDR1 MDHEN, CDR2 SYDVKM. The use of previously described methods and listed TCR primers produced the bulk TCR libraries. TCRdb independently ran MiXCR on the PCR reads; one entry per CDR3 protein. The sample has 9,500 to 15,000 distinct CDR3 sequences; 15% to 20% are singletons. This sample stems from a study of molecular identifiers for immune sequencing clone quantification. The overall study: Naive CD8 cell RNA, from roughly 18,000 or 92,000 cells, was split five ways in replicates, with four sequenced.

The study, taken as a whole, reports: Roughly 940,000 naive cells reportedly did not prevent detection of spiked Jurkat TCR RNA from one cell.

The rearrangement links TRBV28 to TRBJ2-3, with 7 bases fitting TRBD2. Sequencing was carried out using naive CD8+ T cells from blood, with Jurkat cell RNA spiked in. Subset reported: FACS-sorted CD8+CD4-CCR7+CD45RA+ naive T cells. The sequence came from a human donor in good health. Some libraries in this study had Jurkat cell RNA spiked in. In DNA, the CDR3 is TGTGCCAGCAGTGGCGGGGGTAGCACAGATACGCAGTATTTT. The encoded protein is CASSGGGSTDTQYF.